The present TCR beta chain was sequenced within a study of siplizumab effects on memory and regulatory T cells. Study-level points and caveats: No more than a minor fraction of alloreactive clones could be traced back to unstimulated subsets. Roughly 80-96% of proliferating clones (CD4+ or CD8+) could not be assigned a naive or memory phenotype.

Germline V lookup: CDR1 SGHTA, CDR2 FQGTGA. The CDR3 is 14 amino acids. V lost 0 bases to trimming and J lost 6 bases; unmatched junction nucleotides: 1. The protocol was immunoSEQ multiplex PCR, while the TCRdb copy is restricted to in-frame clones and leaves out a portion. This sample has 60,000 or so clones, with approximately 95% found just once. To note about this clone: Its cognate antigen is unknown.

The TCR originated in a human donor in good health. The V call is TRBV7-3, the J call TRBJ2-7, with 11 bases lining up with TRBD1. The sample comprised CD8+ T cells sorted from blood. CDR3 sequence reads: CASSLTGTGGEQYF. For the CDR3, the DNA is TGTGCCAGCAGCTTAACGGGGACAGGGGGCGAGCAGTACTTC.